The clone carrying this T cell receptor beta chain was recorded at least ten times. The target antigen is unknown. The germline gives CDR1 SEHNR, CDR2 FQNEAQ (reference sequence). J gave up 0 bases and V 3 bases, and 4 bases lay outside the gene matches. CDR3 length: 16 residues. This specimen comes from a study of regulatory T cells in long-lasting Graves disease. Findings of the study overall: Persistent Graves' patients possessed reduced TCR diversity relative to recently diagnosed ones.

Sequencing libraries for TCR beta were prepared with iRepertoire HTBI primers and Arm-PCR of CDR3 regions. TCRdb re-called the multiplex PCR reads with MiXCR, one entry per CDR3 protein. The data hold 350,000 to 500,000 distinct CDR3 sequences, with 11% to 15% observed a single time. Time point specified: newly diagnosed GD, antithyroid drugs for less than 3 months. Researchers made the TCR library from RNA that was extracted from PBMCs. The sample was also reused in another study, on T cells in Graves' hyperthyroidism and ophthalmopathy. That paper states: TCR CDR3 regions were first amplified by RT-PCR with HTBI primers. Clonotypes that were expanded in thyroid above 0.001 mostly appeared in blood too.

This chain connects TRBV7-9 to TRBJ2-3; 9 positions match TRBD2. The material was peripheral blood mononuclear cells (PBMCs), obtained at new diagnosis, from a patient treated with antithyroid drugs. The receptor was isolated from a woman aged 45-65 years with Graves disease. The CDR3 loop is CASSFLAGPSTDTQYF. The CDR3 DNA is TGTGCCAGCAGCTTTCTAGCGGGGCCTAGCACAGATACGCAGTATTTT.